The 19 T cell receptor beta chains reported below all come from one sample, sequenced in a study of blood T cell repertoires in COVID-19. Sequenced by immunoSEQ multiplex PCR; TCRdb stores in-frame clones only, minus some. The data hold approximately 390,000 clones, with around 90% observed a single time. Sequencing was done on a sample of peripheral blood. These receptor sequences come from a young man with active or convalescent COVID-19.

J is TRBJ1-4 and V is TRBV2; D is unclear. The CDR3 contains 14 residues. Looked up from germline, CDR1 is SNHLY and CDR2 is FYNNEI. The V and J ends lost 6 bases and 5 bases respectively, with 13 bases between them. Written as DNA, the CDR3 is TGTGCCAGCAGACTAGAGAGGATCAATGAAAAACTGTTTTTT. It translates to CASRLERINEKLFF.

The rearrangement joins TRBV18 to TRBJ1-1; perhaps TRBD1 as D (6 bases). This CDR3 is 14 amino acids long. V dropped 5 bases and J dropped 2 bases, with 12 bases sitting between them. CDR1 and CDR2 (germline): KGHSH, LQKENI. CDR3 sequence reads: CASSSGTYNTEAFF. For the CDR3, the DNA is TGTGCCAGCTCAAGCGGGACATATAACACTGAAGCTTTCTTT.

This chain connects TRBV5-1 to TRBJ2-3, with TRBD2 matching over 10 bases. The CDR3 sequence is 16 residues long. Trimming took 1 base from V and 3 from J; bases not matched to a gene: 5. CDR1 is SGHRS, CDR2 YFSETQ, per germline. CDR3: CASSLFSGRRTDTQYF. CDR3 nucleotides: TGCGCCAGCAGCTTGTTTAGCGGGAGGAGGACAGATACGCAGTATTTT.

In its sample, this clone was seen once. An end of the junction does not agree with germline; a read error may underlie this. The genes are TRBV18 and TRBJ2-6; D might be TRBD1 (5 bases). This CDR3 is 15 amino acids long. Germline-derived CDR1 and CDR2 are KGHSH and LQKENI. CDR3 sequence reads: CASSPVPTGANVLTF. Written as DNA, the CDR3 is TGTGCCAGCTCACCAGTTCCTACTGGGGCCAACGTGCTGACTTTC.

The rearrangement joins TRBV10-3 to TRBJ2-7; TRBD1 aligns across 10 bases. V was clipped by 6 bases and J by 3 bases; unmatched bases: 8. CDR3 length equals 15 residues. Germline V gene sequence: CDR1 ENHRY, CDR2 SYGVKD. CDR3 nucleotide sequence: TGTGCCATCAGCGGCTCCGGGACAGGGGTCTACGAGCAGTACTTC. Translating it yields CAISGSGTGVYEQYF.

The J gene is TRBJ1-2, the V gene TRBV28; TRBD1 matches 7 bases. The CDR3 is 15 residues long. The germline V gene has CDR1 MDHEN and CDR2 SYDVKM. Germline trimming cut 3 bases from V and 4 bases from J; bases unmatched to any gene: 8. CDR3 DNA sequence: TGTGCCAGCAGTTTCTCCGACAGGGCGAGCTATGGCTACACCTTC. Translation: CASSFSDRASYGYTF.

About this clone: The same CDR3 also results from other DNA sequences found in this sample. The rearrangement uses TRBV28 and TRBJ1-5; tentatively, D is TRBD1 (5 bases). Germline V gene lookup returns CDR1 MDHEN and CDR2 SYDVKM. The CDR3 is 15 amino acids. V lost 3 bases to trimming and J lost 2 bases, with 11 bases between them. The CDR3 loop reads CASSLGQGGNQPQHF. Here the CDR3 DNA reads TGTGCCAGCAGTTTGGGGCAGGGCGGCAATCAGCCCCAGCATTTT. Variable domain in full (rest from reference TRBV28 and TRBJ1-5): DVKVTQSSRYLVKRTGEKVFLECVQDMDHENMFWYRQDPGLGLRLIYFSYDVKMKEKGDIPEGYSVSREKKERFSLILESASTNQTSMYLCASSLGQGGNQPQHFGDGTRLSIL.

The V and J genes are TRBV27 and TRBJ2-3, with D perhaps TRBD2 (6 bases). V was shortened by 5 bases and J by 1 base, with 22 bases between the two germline ends. The CDR3 covers 18 residues. Germline values: CDR1 MNHEY, CDR2 SMNVEV (reference sequence). CDR3 nucleotide sequence: TGTGCCAGCAGTCCGTGGGGGGAACCGAGTAGGGGCACAGATACGCAGTATTTT. Amino acids: CASSPWGEPSRGTDTQYF.

The rearrangement links TRBV11-2 to TRBJ1-1; 8 nucleotides line up with TRBD1. CDR1 and CDR2 (germline): SGHAT, FQNNGV. V shed 4 bases, J shed 4 bases, and the junction held 8 bases outside the gene matches. The CDR3 consists of 15 residues. The CDR3 here is CASSSSKTGVTEAFF. The CDR3 DNA reads TGTGCCAGCAGCTCTTCCAAGACAGGGGTCACTGAAGCTTTCTTT.

This clone has only a few counts. V is TRBV29-1 and J is TRBJ1-1; possibly TRBD1 for D (5 bases). Germline CDR1 reads SQVTM; CDR2 reads ANQGSEA. The CDR3 has 12 amino acids. V lost 7 bases and J 10 bases, leaving 19 bases between the germline ends. CDR3 residues: CSGDSGTRRAFF. The CDR3 nucleotides are TGCAGCGGGGATTCCGGGACTCGGAGAGCTTTCTTT.

The chain recombines TRBV5-1 with TRBJ1-6, with D uncertain. The CDR3 has 15 residues. The germline V gene encodes CDR1 SGHRS and CDR2 YFSETQ. V was pared by 0 bases and J by 5 bases, with 9 bases between. The CDR3 sequence: CASSLGLPDNSPLHF. CDR3 sequence (DNA): TGCGCCAGCAGCTTGGGGTTACCGGATAATTCACCCCTCCACTTT.

The chain links TRBV19 to TRBJ1-6; D is unresolved. Between the trimmed V and J ends, which lost 1 base and 6 bases, there was a span of 13 bases. Germline lookup yields CDR1 LNHDA and CDR2 SQIVND (reference sequence). This CDR3 has 16 amino acids. The CDR3 sequence is CASSIGLGRSNSPLHF. The CDR3 DNA is TGTGCCAGTAGTATAGGACTTGGTAGGAGTAATTCACCCCTCCACTTT.

The rearrangement uses TRBV11-3 and TRBJ2-5; TRBD2 agrees at 7 bases. The CDR3 runs to 14 residues. CDR1 and CDR2 from the germline V gene are SGHNT and YENEEA. Trimming took 1 base from V and 4 from J; bases not matched to a gene: 3. The CDR3, as DNA: TGTGCCAGCAGCTTAGGCTGGGGGGGAGAGACCCAGTACTTC. It is translated as CASSLGWGGETQYF.

Many counts were recorded for this clone. The rearrangement uses TRBV3-1 (or the pseudogene TRBV3-2) and TRBJ1-1; D is uncertain. Germline CDR1 is LGHDT and CDR2 is YNNKEL (reference sequence). CDR3 size: 15 residues. The V end was cut by 10 bases, the J end by 4 bases, with 22 bases between. CDR3 nucleotide sequence: TGTGCCATACAAGCCGAGGATCGAGGTTCCACTGAAGCTTTCTTT. Encoded protein: CAIQAEDRGSTEAFF.

The chain is built from TRBV9 and TRBJ1-1; no clear D gene. V lost 0 bases and J lost 4, with 13 bases in between. This CDR3 is 15 amino acids long. Germline values: CDR1 SGDLS, CDR2 YYNGEE. The CDR3 loop is CASSVDPDSRTEAFF. CDR3 DNA sequence: TGTGCCAGCAGCGTAGACCCCGACTCCCGCACTGAAGCTTTCTTT.

The CDR3 DNA reads TGTGCCAGCAGTTTTTCGACAGGGGCCAACTATGGCTACACCTTC. Encoded protein: CASSFSTGANYGYTF. The chain is built from TRBV27 and TRBJ1-2; TRBD1 matches 8 bases. The V gene's germline CDR1 is MNHEY and CDR2 SMNVEV (reference sequence). J gave up 2 bases and V 3 bases, and 5 bases lay outside the gene matches. The CDR3 is 15 residues long.

The gene calls are TRBV28 and TRBJ1-5; D is undetermined. Germline V gives CDR1 MDHEN, CDR2 SYDVKM. The length of the CDR3 is 15 residues. The ends were cut back, 5 bases at V and 7 bases at J, with 18 bases in the middle. The CDR3 nucleotides are TGTGCCAGCAGTGGGCCGGGATCCCCGGGCCAGCCCCAGCATTTT. Translating gives CASSGPGSPGQPQHF.

The rearrangement links TRBV28 to TRBJ1-2, with 8 bases identical to TRBD1. There are 12 residues in the CDR3. V lost 6 bases to trimming and J lost 5 bases; unmatched junction nucleotides: 2. Looked up from germline, CDR1 is MDHEN and CDR2 is SYDVKM. This CDR3 is CASRTGAYGYTF. CDR3 in DNA: TGTGCCAGCAGGACAGGGGCGTATGGCTACACCTTC.

The chain links TRBV6-6 to TRBJ2-1; TRBD2 matches 12 bases. Germline loops: CDR1 MNHNY, CDR2 SVGAGI (reference sequence). Trimming at V came to 5 bases and at J to 3 bases, leaving 8 bases not matched to a gene. The CDR3 is made up of 17 amino acids. In nucleotides, the CDR3 is TGTGCCAGCAGTCATCGGACTAGCGGGAACCGCTACAATGAGCAGTTCTTC. Protein: CASSHRTSGNRYNEQFF.